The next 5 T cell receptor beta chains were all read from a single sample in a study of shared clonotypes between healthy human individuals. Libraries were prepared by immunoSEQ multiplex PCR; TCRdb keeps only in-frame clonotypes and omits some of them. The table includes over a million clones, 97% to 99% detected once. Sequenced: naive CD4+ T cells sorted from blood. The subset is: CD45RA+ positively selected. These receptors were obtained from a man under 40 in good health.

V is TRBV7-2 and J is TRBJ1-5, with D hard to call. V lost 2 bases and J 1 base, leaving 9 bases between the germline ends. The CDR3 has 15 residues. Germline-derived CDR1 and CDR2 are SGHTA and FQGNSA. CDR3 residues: CASSLMVRSNQPQHF. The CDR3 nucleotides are TGTGCCAGCAGCTTAATGGTGAGGAGCAATCAGCCCCAGCATTTT.

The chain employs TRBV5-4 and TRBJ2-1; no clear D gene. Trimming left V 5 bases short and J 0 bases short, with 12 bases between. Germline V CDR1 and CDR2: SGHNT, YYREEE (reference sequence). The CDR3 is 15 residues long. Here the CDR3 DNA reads TGTGCCAGCAGTGATAGGAAGAGCTCCTACAATGAGCAGTTCTTC. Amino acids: CASSDRKSSYNEQFF.

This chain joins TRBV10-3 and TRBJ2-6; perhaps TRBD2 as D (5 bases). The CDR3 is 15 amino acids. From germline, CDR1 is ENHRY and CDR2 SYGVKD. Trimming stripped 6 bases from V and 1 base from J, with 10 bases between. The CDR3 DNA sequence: TGTGCCATCAGCCTCTTAGCGTCTGGGGCCAACGTCCTGACTTTC. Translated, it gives CAISLLASGANVLTF.

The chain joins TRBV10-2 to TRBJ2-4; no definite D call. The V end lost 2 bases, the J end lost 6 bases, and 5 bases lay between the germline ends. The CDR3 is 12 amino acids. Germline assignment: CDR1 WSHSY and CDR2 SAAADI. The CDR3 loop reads CASSENRNIQYF. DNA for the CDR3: TGCGCCAGCAGTGAGAACAGAAACATTCAGTACTTC.

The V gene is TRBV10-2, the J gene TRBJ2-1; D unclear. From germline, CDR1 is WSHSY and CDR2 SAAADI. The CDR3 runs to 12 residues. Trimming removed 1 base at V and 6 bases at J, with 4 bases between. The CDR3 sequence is CASSEFLNEQFF. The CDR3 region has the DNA TGCGCCAGCAGTGAGTTCCTCAATGAGCAGTTCTTC.